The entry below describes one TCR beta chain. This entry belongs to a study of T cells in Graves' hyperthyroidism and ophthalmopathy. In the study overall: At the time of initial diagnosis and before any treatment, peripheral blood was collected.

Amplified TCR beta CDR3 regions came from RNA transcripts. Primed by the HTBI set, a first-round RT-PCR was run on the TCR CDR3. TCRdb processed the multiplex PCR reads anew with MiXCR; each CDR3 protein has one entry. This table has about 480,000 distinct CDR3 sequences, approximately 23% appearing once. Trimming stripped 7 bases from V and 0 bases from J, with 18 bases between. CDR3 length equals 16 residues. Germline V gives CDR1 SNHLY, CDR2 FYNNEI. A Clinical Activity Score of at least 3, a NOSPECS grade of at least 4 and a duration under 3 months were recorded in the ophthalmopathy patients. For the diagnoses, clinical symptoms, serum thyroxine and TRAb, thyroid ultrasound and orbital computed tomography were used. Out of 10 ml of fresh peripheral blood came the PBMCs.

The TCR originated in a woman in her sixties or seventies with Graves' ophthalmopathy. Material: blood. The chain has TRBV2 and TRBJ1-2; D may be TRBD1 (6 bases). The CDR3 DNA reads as TGTGCCAGCATTAGTAAGCCGGGACACCCTAACTATGGCTACACCTTC. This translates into CASISKPGHPNYGYTF.